The entry that follows covers one T cell receptor (beta chain) sequence. The antigen is unknown. Trimming cost V 3 bases and J 2 bases, with 9 bases left between them. Germline V gives CDR1 SGHNT, CDR2 YYREEE (reference sequence). The CDR3 sequence is 14 residues long. The assay was run at survey level. TCRdb's table, derived via immunoSEQ multiplex PCR, lists solely in-frame clones and lacks some. The profile covers 37,000 or so clones, with roughly 80% appearing a single time and under 0.4% taken by the ten largest. This sample is drawn from a study of STAT5B mutations in CD4+ large granular lymphocyte leukemia. Broader study findings: Patient CD4-sorted repertoires looked more clonal than healthy CD4+ repertoires, even without putative leukemic clones. Top patient clones used TRBV06 genes more often: 8/27 versus 2/35 in controls. Roughly 27% of private leukemic clonotypes occurred rarely in other patients' non-leukemic repertoires.

Sample: CD4+ T cells from blood buffy coats. The source of this sequence is a human donor in good health. The chain links TRBV5-4 to TRBJ2-1; D possibly corresponds to TRBD2 (5 bases). The chain's CDR3 is CASSSRVAYNEQFF. In DNA, the CDR3 is TGTGCCAGCAGCTCGAGGGTAGCCTACAATGAGCAGTTCTTC. The full variable domain, with the rest looked up from reference TRBV5-4 and TRBJ2-1, is ETGVTQSPTHLIKTRGQQVTLRCSSQSGHNTVSWYQQALGQGPQFIFQYYREEENGRGNFPPRFSGLQFPNYSSELNVNALELDDSALYLCASSSRVAYNEQFFGPGTRLTVL.